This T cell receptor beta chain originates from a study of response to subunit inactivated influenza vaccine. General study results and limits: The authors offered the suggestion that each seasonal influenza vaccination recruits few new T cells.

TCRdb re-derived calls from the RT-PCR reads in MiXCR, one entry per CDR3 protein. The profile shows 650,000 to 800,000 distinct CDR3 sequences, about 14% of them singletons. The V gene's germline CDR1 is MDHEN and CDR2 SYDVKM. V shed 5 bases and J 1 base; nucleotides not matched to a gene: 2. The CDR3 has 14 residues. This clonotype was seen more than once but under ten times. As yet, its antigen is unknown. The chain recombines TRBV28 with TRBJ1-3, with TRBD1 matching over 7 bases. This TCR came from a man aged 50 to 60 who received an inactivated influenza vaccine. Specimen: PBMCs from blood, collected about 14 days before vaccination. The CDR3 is CASSTGESGNTIYF. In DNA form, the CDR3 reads TGTGCCAGCAGTACAGGGGAATCTGGAAACACCATATATTTT.